This T cell receptor beta chain appears in the sequencing data of a study of blood T cell repertoires in COVID-19 (TCRdb year 2020). Regarding the complete study: Samples from collaborators originated in the United States, Italy and Spain and spanned both the acute and convalescent phases of COVID-19. The material from the prospective study consisted of cDNA or gDNA derived from T cells, B-cell-depleted T cells, or PBMCs. The dataset comprised deeply sampled blood TCRbeta repertoires from subjects exposed to, actively infected with, or recovered from COVID-19. The repertoires were released in a freely available public database intended as a resource for research on the immune response to SARS-CoV-2. The samples were drawn from two sources: the first 160 participants of the ongoing ImmuneRACE study, and fewer than 1,500 subjects contributed by 6 global collaborators. Nearly every sample came with metadata listing a de-identified subject ID, COVID-19 status, age in years and sex. HLA class I and class II types, where available, came from metadata supplied by the sample provider rather than from assay-based typing. Overall results and qualifications from the work: Clinical and demographic metadata were provided uncurated, with the amount varying by source and participant.

TCRbeta CDR3 regions were amplified from genomic DNA by means of the immunoSEQ Assay, a bias-controlled multiplex PCR. The paper's processing steps were these. Within the assay, amplification of reference gene primers was used to estimate how many nucleated cells each sample contained. To quantify the absolute abundance of each unique TCRbeta CDR3 rearrangement, sequence reads were collapsed and filtered. For each sample, productive Simpson clonality was calculated by taking the square root of Simpson's diversity index across productive rearrangements. TCRdb took over this immuneACCESS table, retaining in-frame rearrangements with V and J assigned. Such tables are incomplete; in checked studies, under half of the missing clones stem from an unresolved V gene, and the remainder is unexplained. That table supplies the V and J calls and clone size; D and trimming were determined from the DNA. A total of around 63,000 clones appear in this sample, around 70% of them only once. The top ten constitute 4% to 5% of the sample.

To note about this clone: There is no known antigen for this receptor. The record has no base qualities; no much larger clone is one base away.

One collaborating source in Seattle enrolled patients during active infection and followed them longitudinally through the course of disease. Collaborating institutions collected whole blood in K2EDTA tubes following their own protocols. For TCRbeta analysis, collaborator samples were shipped as frozen whole blood, as isolated PBMCs, or as DNA extracted from either sample type. Including cysteine and phenylalanine, the CDR3 has 13 amino acids. The kept DNA is CDR3 alone, 39 bases in frame from the first base. The germline V gene yields SNHLY for CDR1 and FYNNEI for CDR2. The trim is 5 bases for V and 2 bases for J, with a gap of 9 bases between the germline ends.

The chain is made from TRBV2 and TRBJ1-1, with TRBD1 perhaps the D gene, on 6 matching bases. This clonotype was obtained from a woman in her 70s with COVID-19, enrolled during active disease. Sequenced material: peripheral blood. The CDR3 region has the sequence CASSLGANTEAFF. In nucleotide form, the sequence is TGTGCCAGCAGTCTGGGGGCAAACACTGAAGCTTTCTTT.